The rows below give T cell receptor beta chains drawn from one sample of a study of cytomegalovirus exposure and HLA in healthy donors. Assay used: immunoSEQ multiplex PCR; TCRdb lists only in-frame clones, some missing. Found here are roughly 110,000 clones, over 70% of them singletons; the top ten hold approximately 2.6%. Input material: PBMCs. The receptors shown here come from a male donor in good health and CMV-seropositive. The CDR3 runs from the conserved cysteine through the conserved F or W. The D gene is left open where the match is weak. Some rows mark clone size as missing; the rest say once, few, many or name a class of expanded clone.

-,15,TRBJ2-4,-,TRBV29-1,TGCAGCGTCTCGACCGGGAATCTAGCCAAAAACATTCAGTACTTC,CSVSTGNLAKNIQYF
TRBD1,15,TRBJ2-7,-,TRBV7-9,TGTGCCAGCAGCTTAGCGGACAGGGTCCCCTACGAGCAGTACTTC,CASSLADRVPYEQYF
-,14,TRBJ1-1,-,TRBV18,TGTGCCAGCTCACCACAACACAGGGAGACTGAAGCTTTCTTT,CASSPQHRETEAFF
TRBD1,13,TRBJ1-2,-,TRBV7-3,TGTGCCAGCAGCTCGACAGGGAACTATGGCTACACCTTC,CASSSTGNYGYTF
TRBD2,14,TRBJ2-5,-,TRBV5-4,TGTGCCAGCAGCGCCCCGGGACTAGCTGAGACCCAGTACTTC,CASSAPGLAETQYF
TRBD2,16,TRBJ2-7,-,TRBV6-6,TGTGCCAGCAAAGACCCCGGGACTAGCGGGAGGGTCGAGCAGTACTTC,CASKDPGTSGRVEQYF
TRBD2,19,TRBJ2-5,-,TRBV6-1,TGTGCCAGCAGTGGGGGACTAGCGGGAGAGTGGGGCAGTCGGGAGACCCAGTACTTC,CASSGGLAGEWGSRETQYF
-,12,TRBJ2-1,-,TRBV6-4,TGTGCCAGCGGGCACAGCTACAATGAGCAGTTCTTC,CASGHSYNEQFF
TRBD2,16,TRBJ2-2,once,TRBV4-2,TGTGCCAGCAGCCAGACTAGCGGGGGCGACACCGGGGAGCTGTTTTTT,CASSQTSGGDTGELFF
TRBD1,16,TRBJ2-7,-,TRBV18,TGTGCCAGCTCACCACCTTGGACAGGGGTAGCCTACGAGCAGTACTTC,CASSPPWTGVAYEQYF
TRBD1,16,TRBJ2-7,few,TRBV6-1,TGTGCCAGCAGTGACCGGGACAGTTGGAGCTCCTACGAGCAGTACTTC,CASSDRDSWSSYEQYF
TRBD2,19,TRBJ2-1,-,TRBV7-8,TGTGCCAGCAGCGCTTACCCCGGGACTAGCGGGAACTCCTACAATGAGCAGTTCTTC,CASSAYPGTSGNSYNEQFF
-,13,TRBJ2-6,-,TRBV27,TGTGCCAGCAGTTTACAAGGGGCCAACGTCCTGACTTTC,CASSLQGANVLTF
-,14,TRBJ2-5,-,TRBV9,TGTGCCAGCAGCGTAAGGCAGGGTCCAGAGACCCAGTACTTC,CASSVRQGPETQYF
-,14,TRBJ2-3,once,TRBV28,TGTGCCAGCTCCTGGGCTAGCGTAGGAGATACGCAGTATTTT,CASSWASVGDTQYF
TRBD1,15,TRBJ2-6,few,TRBV29-1,TGCAGCGATGGGACAGGGTACACTGGGGCCAACGTCCTGACTTTC,CSDGTGYTGANVLTF
TRBD2,16,TRBJ2-7,-,TRBV28,TGTGCCAGCAGTCCACACGGGGGGACTAGCGGCTACGAGCAGTACTTC,CASSPHGGTSGYEQYF
-,15,TRBJ1-1,once,TRBV7-9,TGTGCCAGCAGCTTAGTTTCTATCCGGAGCACTGAAGCTTTCTTT,CASSLVSIRSTEAFF
TRBD1,15,TRBJ2-5,-,TRBV4-2,TGTGCCAGCAGCCAGGAAGGGACAGGAGGAGAGACCCAGTACTTC,CASSQEGTGGETQYF
-,13,TRBJ2-1,-,TRBV7-3,TGTGCCAGCAGCTTAATACTCGACAATGAGCAGTTCTTC,CASSLILDNEQFF
-,11,TRBJ1-1,few,TRBV6-5,TGTGCCAGCAGTGAAACAGGGCAAGCTTTCTTT,CASSETGQAFF
-,17,TRBJ2-4,-,TRBV21-1,TGTGCCAGCAGCAAAAGGTGGGCGGGGAAGGCCAAAAACATTCAGTACTTC,CASSKRWAGKAKNIQYF